This T cell receptor (beta chain) was obtained from a study of T cells in localized non-small cell lung cancer. Study-level results: Appearance in adjacent lung was seen for a median roughly 50 of the top 100 tumor clones.

Sequencing was performed with immunoSEQ multiplex PCR; in TCRdb, only in-frame clones are kept and a portion is missing. Found here are around 39,000 clones, over 80% of them singletons; the top ten hold 2.5% to 3.5%. As concerns this clone: Its antigen is undetermined.

This receptor was taken from a woman aged 40 to 75 with stage I lung adenocarcinoma. Specimen: peripheral blood, collected before any cancer treatment.

Written as DNA, the CDR3 is TGTGCCAGCAGGGGAGGGGAGACCCAGTACTTC. Translating gives CASRGGETQYF. V is TRBV6-6 and J is TRBJ2-5, with 7 bases lining up with TRBD2. V was pared by 6 bases and J by 5 bases, with 0 bases of the junction left unmatched. Germline V gene data show CDR1 as MNHNY and CDR2 as SVGAGI (reference sequence). CDR3 size: 11 residues.